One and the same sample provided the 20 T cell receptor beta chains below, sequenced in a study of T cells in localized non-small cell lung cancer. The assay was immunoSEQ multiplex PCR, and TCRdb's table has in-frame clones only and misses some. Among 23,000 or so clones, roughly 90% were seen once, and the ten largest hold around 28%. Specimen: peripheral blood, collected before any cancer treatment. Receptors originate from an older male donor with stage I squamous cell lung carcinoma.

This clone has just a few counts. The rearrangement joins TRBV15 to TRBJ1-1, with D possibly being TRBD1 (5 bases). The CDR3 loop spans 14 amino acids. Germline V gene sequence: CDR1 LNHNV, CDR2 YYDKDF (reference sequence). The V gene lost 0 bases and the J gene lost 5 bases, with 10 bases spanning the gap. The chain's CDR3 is CATSRDRVRTEAFF. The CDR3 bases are TGTGCCACCAGCAGAGACAGGGTGAGAACTGAAGCTTTCTTT.

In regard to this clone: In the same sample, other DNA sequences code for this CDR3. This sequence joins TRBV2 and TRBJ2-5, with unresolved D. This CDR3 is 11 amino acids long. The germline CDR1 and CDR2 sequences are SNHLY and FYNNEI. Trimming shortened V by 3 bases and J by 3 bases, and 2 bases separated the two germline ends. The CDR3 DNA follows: TGTGCCAGCAGTGAGGAAGAGACCCAGTACTTC. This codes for CASSEEETQYF. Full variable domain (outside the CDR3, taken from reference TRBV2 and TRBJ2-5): EPEVTQTPSHQVTQMGQEVILRCVPISNHLYFYWYRQILGQKVEFLVSFYNNEISEKSEIFDDQFSVERPDGSNFTLKIRSTKLEDSAMYFCASSEEETQYFGPGTRLLVL.

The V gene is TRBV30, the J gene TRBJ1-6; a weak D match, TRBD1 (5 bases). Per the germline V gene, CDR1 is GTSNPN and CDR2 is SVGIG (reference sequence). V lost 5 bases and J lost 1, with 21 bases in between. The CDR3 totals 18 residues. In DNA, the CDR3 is TGTGCCTGGGACGGGACGGAATCTCAGCAGTCCTATAATTCACCCCTCCACTTT. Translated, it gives CAWDGTESQQSYNSPLHF.

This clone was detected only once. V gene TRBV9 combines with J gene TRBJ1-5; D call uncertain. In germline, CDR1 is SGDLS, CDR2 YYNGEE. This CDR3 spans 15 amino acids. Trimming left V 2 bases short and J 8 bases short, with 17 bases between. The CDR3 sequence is CASSVTAQPNEPQHF. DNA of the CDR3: TGTGCCAGCAGCGTTACCGCCCAACCTAATGAGCCCCAGCATTTT.

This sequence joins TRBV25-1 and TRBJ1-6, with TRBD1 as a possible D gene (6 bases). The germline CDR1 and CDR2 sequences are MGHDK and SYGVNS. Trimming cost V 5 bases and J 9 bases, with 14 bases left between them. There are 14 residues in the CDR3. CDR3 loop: CASSQTGWGSPLHF. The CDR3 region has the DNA TGTGCCAGCAGTCAGACAGGATGGGGTTCACCCCTCCACTTT.

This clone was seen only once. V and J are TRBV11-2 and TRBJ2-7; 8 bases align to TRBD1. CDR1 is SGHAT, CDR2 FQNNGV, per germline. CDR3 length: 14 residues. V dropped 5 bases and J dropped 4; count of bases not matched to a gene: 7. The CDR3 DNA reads TGTGCCAGCAGCCCTGGACAGGGCGTATACGAGCAGTACTTC. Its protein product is CASSPGQGVYEQYF.

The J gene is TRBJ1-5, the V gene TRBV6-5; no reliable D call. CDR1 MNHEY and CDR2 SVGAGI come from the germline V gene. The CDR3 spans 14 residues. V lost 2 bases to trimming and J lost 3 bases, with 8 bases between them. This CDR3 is CASSYPTDNQPQHF. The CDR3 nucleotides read TGTGCCAGCAGTTACCCGACGGACAATCAGCCCCAGCATTTT.

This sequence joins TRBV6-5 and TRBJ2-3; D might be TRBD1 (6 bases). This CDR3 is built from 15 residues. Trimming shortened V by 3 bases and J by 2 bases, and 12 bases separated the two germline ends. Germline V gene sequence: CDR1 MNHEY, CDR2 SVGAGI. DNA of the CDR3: TGTGCCAGCAGTTATGCCGGACAGATCACAGATACGCAGTATTTT. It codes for CASSYAGQITDTQYF.

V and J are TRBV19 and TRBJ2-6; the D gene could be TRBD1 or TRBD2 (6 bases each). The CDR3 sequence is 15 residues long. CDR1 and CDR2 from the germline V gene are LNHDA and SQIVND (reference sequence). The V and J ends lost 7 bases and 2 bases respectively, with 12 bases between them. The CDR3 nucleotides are TGTGCCAGTACAAAGGGGGGAACTGGGGCCAACGTCCTGACTTTC. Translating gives CASTKGGTGANVLTF.

CDR3 region: CASRRTGTNSPLHF. CDR3 DNA: TGTGCCAGTAGGCGGACAGGGACAAATTCACCCCTCCACTTT. The chain carries TRBV19 and TRBJ1-6; 8 bases are shared with TRBD1. The CDR3 runs 14 residues. V gave up 6 bases and J gave up 7 bases; unmatched junction bases: 5. Per germline, CDR1 LNHDA and CDR2 SQIVND (reference sequence).

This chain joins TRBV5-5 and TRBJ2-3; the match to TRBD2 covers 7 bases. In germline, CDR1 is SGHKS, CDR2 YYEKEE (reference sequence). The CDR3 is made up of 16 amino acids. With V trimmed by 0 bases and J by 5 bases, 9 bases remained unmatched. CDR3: CASSLGHAGDVDTQYF. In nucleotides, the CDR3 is TGTGCCAGCAGCTTGGGTCACGCGGGGGACGTAGATACGCAGTATTTT. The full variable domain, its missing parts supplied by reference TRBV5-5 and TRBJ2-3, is DAGVTQSPTHLIKTRGQQVTLRCSPISGHKSVSWYQQVLGQGPQFIFQYYEKEERGRGNFPDRFSARQFPNYSSELNVNALLLGDSALYLCASSLGHAGDVDTQYFGPGTRLTVL.

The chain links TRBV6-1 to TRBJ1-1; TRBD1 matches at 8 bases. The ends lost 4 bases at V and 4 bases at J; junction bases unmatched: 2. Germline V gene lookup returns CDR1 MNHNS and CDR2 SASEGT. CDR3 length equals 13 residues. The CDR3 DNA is TGTGCCAGCAGTGTGGACAGGGCCACTGAAGCTTTCTTT. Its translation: CASSVDRATEAFF.

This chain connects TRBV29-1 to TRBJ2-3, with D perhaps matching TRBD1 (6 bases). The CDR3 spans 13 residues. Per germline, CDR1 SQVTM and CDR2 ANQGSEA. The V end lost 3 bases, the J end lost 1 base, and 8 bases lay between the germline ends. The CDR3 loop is CSVDEGGTDTQYF. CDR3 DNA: TGCAGCGTTGATGAGGGGGGCACAGATACGCAGTATTTT.

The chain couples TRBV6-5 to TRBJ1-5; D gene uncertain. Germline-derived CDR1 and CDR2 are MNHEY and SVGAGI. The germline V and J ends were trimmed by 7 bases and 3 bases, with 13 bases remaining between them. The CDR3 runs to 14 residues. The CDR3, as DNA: TGTGCCAGCAACTTCGGGCAGACCAATCAGCCCCAGCATTTT. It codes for CASNFGQTNQPQHF.

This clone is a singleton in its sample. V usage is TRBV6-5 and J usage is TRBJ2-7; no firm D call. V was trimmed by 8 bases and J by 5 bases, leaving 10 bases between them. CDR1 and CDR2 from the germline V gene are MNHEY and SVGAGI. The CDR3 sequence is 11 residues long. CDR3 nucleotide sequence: TGTGCCAGCCAGTATCTGAACGAGCAGTACTTC. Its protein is CASQYLNEQYF.

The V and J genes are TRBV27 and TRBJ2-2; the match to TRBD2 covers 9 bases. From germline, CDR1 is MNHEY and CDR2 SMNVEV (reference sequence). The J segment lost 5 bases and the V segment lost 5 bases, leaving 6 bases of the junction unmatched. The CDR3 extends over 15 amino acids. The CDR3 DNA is TGTGCCAGCAGTCGGGCTAGCGGGGAAACCGGGGAGCTGTTTTTT. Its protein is CASSRASGETGELFF.

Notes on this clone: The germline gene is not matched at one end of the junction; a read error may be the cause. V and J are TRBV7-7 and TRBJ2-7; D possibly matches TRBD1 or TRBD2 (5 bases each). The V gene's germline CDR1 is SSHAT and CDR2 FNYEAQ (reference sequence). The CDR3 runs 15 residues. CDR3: CASSLGTGSSYEQYF. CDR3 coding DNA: TGTGCTAGCAGCTTAGGGACGGGGAGCTCCTACGAGCAGTACTTC.

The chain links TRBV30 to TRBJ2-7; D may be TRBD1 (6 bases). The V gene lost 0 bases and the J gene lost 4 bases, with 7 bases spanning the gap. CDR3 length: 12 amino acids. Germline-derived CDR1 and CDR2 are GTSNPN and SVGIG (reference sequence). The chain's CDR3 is CAWSVQGYEQYF. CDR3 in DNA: TGTGCCTGGAGTGTACAGGGTTACGAGCAGTACTTC.

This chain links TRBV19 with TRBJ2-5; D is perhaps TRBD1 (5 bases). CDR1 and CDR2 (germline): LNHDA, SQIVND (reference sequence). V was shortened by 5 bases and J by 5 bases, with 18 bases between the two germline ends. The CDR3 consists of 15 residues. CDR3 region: CASSPRENSGETQYF. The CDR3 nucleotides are TGTGCCAGTAGTCCCAGAGAGAACTCAGGGGAGACCCAGTACTTC.

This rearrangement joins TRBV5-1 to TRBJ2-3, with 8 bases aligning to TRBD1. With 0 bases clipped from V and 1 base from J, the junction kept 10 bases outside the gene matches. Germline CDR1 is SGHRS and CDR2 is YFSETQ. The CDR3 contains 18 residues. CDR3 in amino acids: CASSLGALQGVGTDTQYF. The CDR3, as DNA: TGCGCCAGCAGCTTGGGGGCCCTACAGGGGGTGGGCACAGATACGCAGTATTTT.